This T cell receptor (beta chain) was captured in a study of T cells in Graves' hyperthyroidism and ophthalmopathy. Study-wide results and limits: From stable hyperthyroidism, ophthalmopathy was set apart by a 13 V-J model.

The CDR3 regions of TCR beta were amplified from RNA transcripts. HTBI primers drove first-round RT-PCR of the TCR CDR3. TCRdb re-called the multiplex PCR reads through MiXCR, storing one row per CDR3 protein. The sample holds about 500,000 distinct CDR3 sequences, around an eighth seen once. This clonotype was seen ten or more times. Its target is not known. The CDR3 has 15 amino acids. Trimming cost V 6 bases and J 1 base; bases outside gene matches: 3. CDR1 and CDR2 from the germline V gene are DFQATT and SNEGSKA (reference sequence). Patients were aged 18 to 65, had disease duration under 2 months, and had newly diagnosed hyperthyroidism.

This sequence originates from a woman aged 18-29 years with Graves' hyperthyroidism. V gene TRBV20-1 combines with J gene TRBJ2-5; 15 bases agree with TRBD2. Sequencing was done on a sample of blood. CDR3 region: CSAPGLAGGQETQYF. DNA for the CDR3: TGCAGTGCCCCGGGACTAGCGGGGGGCCAAGAGACCCAGTACTTC.